This T cell receptor (beta chain) came from a study of regulatory T cells in long-lasting Graves disease. CDR1 and CDR2 from the germline V gene are SEHNR and FQNEAQ (reference sequence). This CDR3 region has 12 residues. Trimming cost V 4 bases and J 9 bases, with 9 bases left between them. Overall study findings and caveats: Having only a small sample size may have limited accuracy.

Time point meaning: newly diagnosed GD, antithyroid drugs for less than 3 months. There was RNA extracted from PBMCs, and the TCR library was made from it. Libraries of TCR beta came from iRepertoire HTBI primers plus Arm-PCR of CDR3 regions. TCRdb reanalysed the multiplex PCR reads using MiXCR and keeps one entry per CDR3 protein. The sample yields 420,000 or so distinct CDR3 sequences, about 16% seen once. The table lists this clonotype with many counts. Its antigen remains unknown. These data also featured in a second study, about T cells in Graves' hyperthyroidism and ophthalmopathy. Turning to that study: Model-based prediction identified ophthalmopathy a median around 6.7 months prior to its onset.

This specimen was peripheral blood mononuclear cells (PBMCs), taken at new diagnosis, from a patient treated with antithyroid drugs. The receptor was isolated from a woman under 30 with Graves disease. The chain uses TRBV7-9 and TRBJ2-2; D gene uncertain. DNA of the CDR3: TGTGCCAGCAGCTATGAGACATGGGAGCTGTTTTTT. It specifies CASSYETWELFF.